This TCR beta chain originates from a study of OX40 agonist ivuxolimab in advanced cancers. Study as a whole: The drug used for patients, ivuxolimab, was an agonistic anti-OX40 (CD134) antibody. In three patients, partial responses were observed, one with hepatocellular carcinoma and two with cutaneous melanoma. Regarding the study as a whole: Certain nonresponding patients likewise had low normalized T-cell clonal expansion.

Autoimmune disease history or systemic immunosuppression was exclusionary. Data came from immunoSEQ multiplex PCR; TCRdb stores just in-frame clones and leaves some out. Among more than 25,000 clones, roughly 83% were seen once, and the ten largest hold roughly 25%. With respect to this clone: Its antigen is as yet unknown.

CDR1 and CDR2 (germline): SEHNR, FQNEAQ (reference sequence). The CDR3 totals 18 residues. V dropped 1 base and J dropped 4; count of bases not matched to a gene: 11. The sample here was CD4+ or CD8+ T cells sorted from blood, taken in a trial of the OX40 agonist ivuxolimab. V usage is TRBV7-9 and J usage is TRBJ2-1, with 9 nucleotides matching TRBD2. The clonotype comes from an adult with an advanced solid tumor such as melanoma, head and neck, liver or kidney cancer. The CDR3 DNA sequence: TGTGCCAGCAGCTTAGAGGGACTAGCAGTATCCCCGTACAATGAGCAGTTCTTC. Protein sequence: CASSLEGLAVSPYNEQFF.